This passage covers 10 T cell receptor beta chains from one sample sequenced in a study of control samples from healthy donors and cancer patients. Assay used: immunoSEQ multiplex PCR; TCRdb lists only in-frame clones, some missing. Of 130,000 or so clones detected, around 90% appear once; the ten largest clones hold 5.5% to 7.5%. The sequenced sample consisted of blood. These receptors all stem from a man aged 18 to 29 in good health.

The chain has TRBV30 and TRBJ1-2; D remains unclear. V lost 2 bases and J 0 bases, leaving 7 bases between the germline ends. The CDR3 extends over 13 amino acids. Germline V gene sequence: CDR1 GTSNPN, CDR2 SVGIG (reference sequence). CDR3 sequence (DNA): TGTGCCTGGAGTCCTGGAGCTAACTATGGCTACACCTTC. Amino acids: CAWSPGANYGYTF.

The chain links TRBV27 to TRBJ1-5; D possibly corresponds to TRBD1 (6 bases). In germline, CDR1 is MNHEY, CDR2 SMNVEV (reference sequence). With 0 bases removed from V and 2 bases from J, the gap between germline ends came to 11 bases. The CDR3 is 16 amino acids. CDR3 in amino acids: CASSLSWGPGNQPQHF. In DNA form, the CDR3 reads TGTGCCAGCAGTTTATCTTGGGGGCCGGGCAATCAGCCCCAGCATTTT.

This chain links TRBV10-3 with TRBJ2-7, with D possibly being TRBD2 (6 bases). V shed 3 bases and J shed 1 base, with 16 bases lying between them. The CDR3 sequence is 16 residues long. Looked up from germline, CDR1 is ENHRY and CDR2 is SYGVKD. The chain's CDR3 is CAISEPRDGGSYEQYF. The DNA of the CDR3 is TGTGCCATCAGTGAACCCCGGGACGGGGGATCCTACGAGCAGTACTTC.

This chain connects TRBV6-2 or TRBV6-3 to TRBJ1-1; tentatively, D is TRBD1 (6 bases). V lost 2 bases and J lost 4, with 11 bases in between. This CDR3 region has 14 residues. Per the germline V gene, CDR1 is MNHEY and CDR2 is SVGEGT. The CDR3 bases are TGTGCCAGCAGTTACCAGGGAGGGGGCACTGAAGCTTTCTTT. Its translation: CASSYQGGGTEAFF.

The chain uses TRBV28 and TRBJ1-1; D gene unclear. This CDR3 spans 16 amino acids. The V and J ends lost 2 bases and 0 bases respectively, with 13 bases between them. Germline CDR1 reads MDHEN; CDR2 reads SYDVKM. This CDR3 reads CASSLTSDGLNTEAFF. Here the CDR3 DNA reads TGTGCCAGCAGTTTAACATCCGACGGACTGAACACTGAAGCTTTCTTT.

V gene TRBV6-2 or TRBV6-3 combines with J gene TRBJ1-1, with a possible D match to TRBD1 (6 bases). This CDR3 comprises 13 residues. CDR1 is MNHEY, CDR2 SVGEGT, per germline. Trimming cost V 4 bases and J 5 bases, with 11 bases left between them. The CDR3 DNA follows: TGTGCCAGCAGTTGGACAGCGGGGACTGAAGCTTTCTTT. Its protein is CASSWTAGTEAFF.

The J gene is TRBJ2-1, the V gene TRBV5-1; 8 bases are shared with TRBD1. Unmatched junction bases numbered 5, after V lost 4 bases and J lost 2 bases. The CDR3 spans 15 residues. Germline loops: CDR1 SGHRS, CDR2 YFSETQ. CDR3 protein: CASSLIQGAYNEQFF. In DNA, the CDR3 is TGCGCCAGCAGCCTAATACAGGGGGCCTACAATGAGCAGTTCTTC.

The chain combines TRBV5-1 with TRBJ1-3; 7 nucleotides align to TRBD1. Per germline, CDR1 SGHRS and CDR2 YFSETQ. The CDR3 has 15 amino acids. With 0 bases clipped from V and 0 bases from J, the junction kept 0 bases outside the gene matches. The CDR3 sequence: CASSLAGGSGNTIYF. For the CDR3, the DNA is TGCGCCAGCAGCTTGGCAGGGGGCTCTGGAAACACCATATATTTT. The whole variable domain, remainder taken from reference TRBV5-1 and TRBJ1-3, is KAGVTQTPRYLIKTRGQQVTLSCSPISGHRSVSWYQQTPGQGLQFLFEYFSETQRNKGNFPGRFSGRQFSNSRSEMNVSTLELGDSALYLCASSLAGGSGNTIYFGEGSWLTVV.

Of note for this clone: The sample has other DNA sequences that encode this CDR3 too. The V gene is TRBV18, the J gene TRBJ1-3; D might be TRBD1 (5 bases). The CDR3 length is 14 residues. V shed 2 bases and J shed 2 bases, with 7 bases lying between them. CDR1 KGHSH and CDR2 LQKENI come from the germline V gene. The CDR3 DNA reads TGTGCCAGCTCACCAGGGACGGCTGGAAACACCATATATTTT. It translates to CASSPGTAGNTIYF. Full variable domain (rest looked up from reference TRBV18 and TRBJ1-3): NAGVMQNPRHLVRRRGQEARLRCSPMKGHSHVYWYRQLPEEGLKFMVYLQKENIIDESGMPKERFSAEFPKEGPSILRIQQVVRGDSAAYFCASSPGTAGNTIYFGEGSWLTVV.

This chain connects TRBV28 to TRBJ1-1, with D maybe TRBD1 (5 bases). The CDR3 contains 14 residues. With 5 bases removed from V and 4 bases from J, the gap between germline ends came to 14 bases. Germline CDR1 and CDR2: MDHEN and SYDVKM. The CDR3, as DNA: TGTGCCAGCAGTCATCAGGGTTCGGGCACTGAAGCTTTCTTT. The encoded protein is CASSHQGSGTEAFF.